These 20 T cell receptor beta chains were sequenced from one sample in a study of CD8 T cells in ankylosing spondylitis. TCRdb called the 5' RACE reads again in MiXCR, with one record for every CDR3 protein. The sample yields around 300,000 distinct CDR3 sequences, 14% to 15% seen once. The sample comprised blood, either unsorted or a sorted T cell fraction (not recorded which). The receptors shown here come from a male donor with ankylosing spondylitis or in good health (not recorded which).

The table lists this clonotype with a few counts. This chain links TRBV27 with TRBJ1-4; D is possibly TRBD1 (6 bases). Trimming shortened V by 2 bases and J by 8 bases, and 18 bases separated the two germline ends. CDR1 and CDR2 (germline): MNHEY, SMNVEV (reference sequence). The CDR3 has 16 residues. The CDR3 nucleotides read TGTGCCAGCAGTTTAGGATCAGGGGTAGAAGGAGAAAAACTGTTTTTT. The encoded protein is CASSLGSGVEGEKLFF.

The chain recombines TRBV29-1 with TRBJ2-5; D is undetermined. The CDR3 runs to 13 residues. The V end lost 8 bases, the J end lost 1 base, and 14 bases lay between the germline ends. CDR1 is SQVTM and CDR2 is ANQGSEA in the germline V gene. The CDR3 coding sequence is TGCAGCACCCGTGGGCGGTCCCAAGAGACCCAGTACTTC. It yields the protein CSTRGRSQETQYF.

This clonotype was found a few times. The J gene is TRBJ1-2, the V gene TRBV7-9; the D is unclear. The V gene lost 5 bases and the J gene lost 8 bases, with 24 bases spanning the gap. The CDR3 covers 16 residues. CDR1 SEHNR and CDR2 FQNEAQ come from the germline V gene (reference sequence). CDR3 sequence: CASSPAGVTPTEGYTF. DNA for the CDR3: TGTGCCAGCAGCCCCGCCGGGGTCACCCCCACTGAAGGCTACACCTTC. Together with reference TRBV7-9 and TRBJ1-2, the CDR3 gives the full variable domain: DTGVSQNPRHKITKRGQNVTFRCDPISEHNRLYWYRQTLGQGPEFLTYFQNEAQLEKSRLLSDRFSAERPKGSFSTLEIQRTEQGDSAMYLCASSPAGVTPTEGYTFGSGTRLTVV.

This clonotype was seen a handful of times. V and J are TRBV10-3 and TRBJ2-3, with 7 bases matching TRBD2. Germline V gives CDR1 ENHRY, CDR2 SYGVKD. V lost 4 bases, J lost 4 bases, and 11 bases stayed unmatched. The CDR3 has 16 amino acids. The chain's CDR3 is CAISVNRAGSADTQYF. The CDR3 DNA follows: TGTGCCATCAGTGTAAATCGAGCGGGAAGTGCAGATACGCAGTATTTT.

This clonotype turned up a few times. J is TRBJ2-7 and V is TRBV5-1; the D gene is possibly TRBD1 (6 bases). This CDR3 is built from 15 residues. Germline CDR1 is SGHRS and CDR2 is YFSETQ. V was trimmed by 2 bases and J by 2 bases, leaving 14 bases between them. CDR3 bases: TGCGCCAGCAGCTTACGACAGGACTTAACCTACGAGCAGTACTTC. It codes for CASSLRQDLTYEQYF.

This clonotype has more than one count but fewer than ten. The chain uses TRBV2 and TRBJ2-1, with 9 bases lining up with TRBD2. Trimming removed 4 bases from V and 10 bases from J; junction bases left unmatched: 11. Per germline, CDR1 SNHLY and CDR2 FYNNEI. This CDR3 has 15 amino acids. The CDR3 loop reads CASSAGGGAWKEQFF. CDR3 in DNA: TGTGCCAGCAGTGCTGGCGGGGGGGCCTGGAAGGAGCAGTTCTTC.

V is TRBV6-6 and J is TRBJ1-5; a weak D match, TRBD1 (5 bases). With 2 bases removed from V and 5 bases from J, the gap between germline ends came to 7 bases. This CDR3 contains 13 residues. Germline lookup yields CDR1 MNHNY and CDR2 SVGAGI (reference sequence). The CDR3 spells CASSYEGDQPQHF. Here the CDR3 DNA reads TGTGCCAGCAGTTACGAAGGGGATCAGCCCCAGCATTTT.

The J gene is TRBJ2-1, the V gene TRBV24-1; the D is unclear. The germline CDR1 and CDR2 sequences are KGHDR and SFDVKD. V was cut by 0 bases and J by 5 bases, with 4 bases left in between. The CDR3 contains 13 residues. The CDR3 DNA follows: TGTGCCACCAGTGATTTGTGGAACAATGAGCAGTTCTTC. Translating it yields CATSDLWNNEQFF.

A few counts support this clonotype. The chain joins TRBV6-5 to TRBJ2-2, with 8 bases identical to TRBD1. V lost 6 bases, J lost 3 bases, and 6 bases stayed unmatched. CDR3 length equals 15 residues. Looked up from germline, CDR1 is MNHEY and CDR2 is SVGAGI. CDR3 sequence: CASSYRGWDTGELFF. The CDR3 DNA follows: TGTGCCAGCAGCTACAGGGGGTGGGACACCGGGGAGCTGTTTTTT.

This rearrangement joins TRBV4-1 to TRBJ2-2, with 7 bases that match TRBD2. Per germline, CDR1 MGHRA and CDR2 YSYEKL. The trim removed 0 bases at V and 2 bases at J, leaving 6 bases unmatched. There are 17 residues in the CDR3. The DNA of the CDR3 is TGCGCCAGCAGCCAAGAGAGGAGCGGGGAAAACACCGGGGAGCTGTTTTTT. This encodes CASSQERSGENTGELFF.

The CDR3 region has the DNA TGTGCCAGCAGCTCCCTTAGTGGGGGGCCAGATACGCAGTATTTT. Encoded protein: CASSSLSGGPDTQYF. The chain carries TRBV9 and TRBJ2-3, with D possibly called TRBD1 or TRBD2 (6 bases each). V gave up 4 bases and J gave up 4 bases, with 16 bases separating them. The CDR3 totals 15 residues. From germline, CDR1 is SGDLS and CDR2 YYNGEE.

V gene TRBV2 combines with J gene TRBJ1-2; D might be TRBD1 (6 bases). Trimming removed 11 bases from V and 2 bases from J, with 30 bases in between. The CDR3 extends over 18 amino acids. From germline, CDR1 is SNHLY and CDR2 FYNNEI. CDR3 DNA sequence: TGTGCCTTCAGTTTCATGGGCTCAACAGGGCATGCAAACTATGGCTACACCTTC. It specifies CAFSFMGSTGHANYGYTF. Filled out from reference TRBV2 and TRBJ1-2, the complete variable domain reads EPEVTQTPSHQVTQMGQEVILRCVPISNHLYFYWYRQILGQKVEFLVSFYNNEISEKSEIFDDQFSVERPDGSNFTLKIRSTKLEDSAMYFCAFSFMGSTGHANYGYTFGSGTRLTVV.

V gene TRBV5-1 combines with J gene TRBJ2-1; D is ambiguous. Trimming took off 4 bases at V and 5 bases at J, with 10 bases between the two ends. Germline assignment: CDR1 SGHRS and CDR2 YFSETQ. The CDR3 length is 13 residues. CDR3 amino acids: CASSQGRNNEQFF. The CDR3 DNA reads TGCGCCAGCAGCCAAGGACGGAACAATGAGCAGTTCTTC.

The CDR3: CASSMDRATNEKLFF. DNA for the CDR3: TGCGCCAGCAGTATGGACAGGGCAACTAATGAAAAACTGTTTTTT. The V gene is TRBV5-1, the J gene TRBJ1-4; 8 bases are a match to TRBD1. Per germline, CDR1 SGHRS and CDR2 YFSETQ. The CDR3 totals 15 residues. The V segment lost 5 bases and the J segment 0 bases; nucleotides outside the gene matches: 3.

The rearrangement joins TRBV2 to TRBJ1-6, with 8 bases aligning to TRBD1. V was clipped by 6 bases and J by 6 bases; unmatched bases: 7. This CDR3 is built from 15 residues. Germline loops: CDR1 SNHLY, CDR2 FYNNEI. The CDR3 loop is CASRDRDRANSPLHF. The CDR3 bases are TGTGCCAGCAGGGACAGGGATCGCGCTAATTCACCCCTCCACTTT.

This rearrangement joins TRBV5-5 to TRBJ2-3, with 7 nucleotides matching TRBD2. Per the germline V gene, CDR1 is SGHKS and CDR2 is YYEKEE (reference sequence). The junction had 8 bases not matched to a gene; V was cut back by 3 bases and J by 7 bases. The CDR3 is 14 amino acids. The CDR3 coding sequence is TGTGCCAGCAGCTCGCCGGGGGGTAGATATACGCAGTATTTT. It yields the protein CASSSPGGRYTQYF.

This clonotype occurred many times. This chain uses TRBV11-2 with TRBJ1-5; D is unresolved. V lost 5 bases, J lost 5 bases, and 10 bases lay in between. The CDR3 has 13 residues. Germline V gene sequence: CDR1 SGHAT, CDR2 FQNNGV. The CDR3 DNA reads TGTGCCAGCAGCCCAGCGGCGCATCAGCCCCAGCATTTT. Encoded protein: CASSPAAHQPQHF.

The CDR3 loop reads CAWSVTATGELFF. DNA of the CDR3: TGTGCCTGGAGTGTAACGGCCACCGGGGAGCTGTTTTTT. The chain recombines TRBV30 with TRBJ2-2; D is uncertain. CDR3 size: 13 residues. With 0 bases removed from V and 4 bases from J, the gap between germline ends came to 6 bases. Germline V gene sequence: CDR1 GTSNPN, CDR2 SVGIG (reference sequence). Supplemented by reference TRBV30 and TRBJ2-2, the full variable domain reads SQTIHQWPATLVQPVGSPLSLECTVEGTSNPNLYWYRQAAGRGLQLLFYSVGIGQISSEVPQNLSASRPQDRQFILSSKKLLLSDSGFYLCAWSVTATGELFFGEGSRLTVL.

This chain joins TRBV19 and TRBJ1-1, with 7 bases that match TRBD1. The germline V gene encodes CDR1 LNHDA and CDR2 SQIVND (reference sequence). The CDR3 is 13 residues long. V dropped 6 bases and J dropped 8; count of bases not matched to a gene: 9. The CDR3 DNA reads TGTGCCAGTAGGCTCGTGGGACAGTCGGAAGCTTTCTTT. Protein: CASRLVGQSEAFF.

The sample holds many counts of this clonotype. The chain uses TRBV12-3 or TRBV12-4 and TRBJ2-2; the D is unclear. V dropped 3 bases and J dropped 5 bases, with 7 bases sitting between them. The CDR3 has 13 amino acids. CDR3 nucleotide sequence: TGTGCCAGCAGTTTTGCGGCGACCGGGGAGCTGTTTTTT. It translates to CASSFAATGELFF.